This T cell receptor beta chain is drawn from a study of blood T cells in healthy people across ages. The second PCR ran 7 to 11 cycles with a sample-barcoded 5' primer and J-beta primers. Via MiXCR, TCRdb re-called the 5' RACE reads, giving one row per CDR3 protein. The table records nearly 1 million distinct CDR3 sequences, approximately 50% of them present only once. This clonotype was detected only a few times. V lost 1 base to trimming and J lost 2 bases; unmatched junction nucleotides: 0. The CDR3 extends over 15 amino acids. CDR1 SQVTM and CDR2 ANQGSEA come from the germline V gene. The rearrangement uses TRBV29-1 and TRBJ2-1; TRBD2 matches at 12 bases. Sequencing input: blood. The TCR sequence derives from a woman aged 60-75 years in good health. The CDR3 DNA reads as TGCAGCGTTGAAGGACTAGCGGGAGCCTACAATGAGCAGTTCTTC. This translates into CSVEGLAGAYNEQFF.